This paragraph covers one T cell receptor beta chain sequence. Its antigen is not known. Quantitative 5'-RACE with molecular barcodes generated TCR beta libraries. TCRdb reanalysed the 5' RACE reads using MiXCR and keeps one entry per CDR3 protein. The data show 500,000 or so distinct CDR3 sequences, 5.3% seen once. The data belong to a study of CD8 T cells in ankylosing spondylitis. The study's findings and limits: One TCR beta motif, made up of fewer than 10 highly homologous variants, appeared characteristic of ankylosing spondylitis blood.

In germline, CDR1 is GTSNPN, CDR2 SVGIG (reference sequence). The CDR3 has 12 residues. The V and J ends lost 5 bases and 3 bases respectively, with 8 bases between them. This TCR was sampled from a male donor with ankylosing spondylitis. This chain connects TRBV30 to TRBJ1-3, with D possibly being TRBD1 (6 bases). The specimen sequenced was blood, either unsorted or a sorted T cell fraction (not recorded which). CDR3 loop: CAWRTDGNTIYF. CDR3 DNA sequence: TGTGCCTGGCGGACAGATGGAAACACCATATATTTT.